The source of this T cell receptor beta chain is a study of cytomegalovirus exposure and HLA in healthy donors. About the research overall: In an earlier analysis, around 100 million unique TCR beta sequences were found from 150 million to 200 million T cells.

It was with 60 Vbeta and 13 Jbeta primers that the PCR ran. The protocol was immunoSEQ multiplex PCR, while the TCRdb copy is restricted to in-frame clones and leaves out a portion. The table records about 190,000 clones, 75% to 85% of them present only once. The CDR3 has 12 amino acids. Germline V gives CDR1 GTSNPN, CDR2 SVGIG (reference sequence). The V and J ends lost 6 bases and 6 bases respectively, with 13 bases between them. The clonotype originates from a woman aged 18-29 years in good health and CMV-seronegative. Sequencing was performed on PBMCs. The rearrangement links TRBV30 to TRBJ2-3; maybe TRBD2 (6 bases). The CDR3 region has the DNA TGTGCCTGTCAGGGACTGGAGGATACGCAGTATTTT. Amino acid sequence: CACQGLEDTQYF.